One sample yielded the 31 T cell receptor beta chains listed below, sequenced in a study of blood T cell repertoires in COVID-19. The data were produced by immunoSEQ multiplex PCR, yet TCRdb's version contains in-frame clones alone and is incomplete. The sample includes 60,000 or so clones, nearly 90% of them seen just once. Material for sequencing was peripheral blood. These TCRs come from a man aged 60-69 years with active COVID-19.

V is TRBV27 and J is TRBJ1-1; no clear D gene. Trimming cost V 6 bases and J 2 bases, with 10 bases left between them. The CDR3 has 13 residues. CDR1 MNHEY and CDR2 SMNVEV come from the germline V gene (reference sequence). CDR3 region: CASSVRLNTEAFF. CDR3 in DNA: TGTGCCAGCAGCGTACGGTTAAACACTGAAGCTTTCTTT.

This clone was seen a single time. The CDR3 nucleotides read TGTGCCAGTAGTATAGGGACAGGGAACACCGGGGAGCTGTTTTTT. This sequence encodes CASSIGTGNTGELFF. This sequence joins TRBV19 and TRBJ2-2; TRBD1 aligns across 7 bases. Germline V gene lookup returns CDR1 LNHDA and CDR2 SQIVND (reference sequence). V shed 1 base, J shed 1 base, and the junction held 0 bases outside the gene matches. The CDR3 contains 15 residues.

This rearrangement joins TRBV9 to TRBJ2-3; D may be TRBD1 (6 bases). This CDR3 is built from 15 residues. CDR1 and CDR2 from the germline V gene are SGDLS and YYNGEE. Trimming cost V 3 bases and J 0 bases, with 11 bases left between them. CDR3 coding DNA: TGTGCCAGCAGCGCAACAGGGTTAAGCACAGATACGCAGTATTTT. This sequence encodes CASSATGLSTDTQYF.

The chain links TRBV5-1 to TRBJ2-7, with 8 positions matching TRBD1. In germline, CDR1 is SGHRS, CDR2 YFSETQ. V was pared by 3 bases and J by 3 bases, with 11 bases of the junction left unmatched. The CDR3 runs 16 residues. The CDR3 nucleotides are TGCGCCAGCAGCTCGACCCCGGACAGGGTGTACTACGAGCAGTACTTC. Translated, it gives CASSSTPDRVYYEQYF.

The V call is TRBV5-1, the J call TRBJ1-1; D is perhaps TRBD1 (5 bases). Germline assignment: CDR1 SGHRS and CDR2 YFSETQ. This CDR3 has 13 amino acids. V was clipped by 3 bases and J by 2 bases, with 8 bases between them. CDR3 DNA: TGCGCCAGCAGCTCGACAGCTAACACTGAAGCTTTCTTT. It is translated as CASSSTANTEAFF.

The V and J genes are TRBV7-3 and TRBJ2-1; 14 bases align to TRBD2. The CDR3 covers 16 residues. Germline V gene data show CDR1 as SGHTA and CDR2 as FQGTGA. Trimming removed 2 bases from V and 6 bases from J; junction bases left unmatched: 3. The CDR3 region has the DNA TGTGCCAGCAGCTTATTTGGGACTAGCGGGGGCAATGAGCAGTTCTTC. This sequence encodes CASSLFGTSGGNEQFF.

The J gene is TRBJ1-2, the V gene TRBV29-1; 7 nucleotides line up with TRBD1. V dropped 0 bases and J dropped 8; count of bases not matched to a gene: 9. The CDR3 is made up of 14 amino acids. CDR1 is SQVTM and CDR2 is ANQGSEA in the germline V gene. The CDR3 bases are TGCAGCGTTGAAGATGGAGCGACAGGGAGCGGCTACACCTTC. As protein: CSVEDGATGSGYTF. Combining the CDR3 with reference TRBV29-1 and TRBJ1-2 gives the whole variable domain SAVISQKPSRDICQRGTSLTIQCQVDSQVTMMFWYRQQPGQSLTLIATANQGSEATYESGFVIDKFPISRPNLTFSTLTVSNMSPEDSSIYLCSVEDGATGSGYTFGSGTRLTVV.

The chain is built from TRBV28 and TRBJ2-5, with a tentative D call TRBD1 (6 bases). Germline V gene lookup returns CDR1 MDHEN and CDR2 SYDVKM. CDR3 size: 14 residues. Trimming took off 6 bases at V and 5 bases at J, with 16 bases between the two ends. The CDR3 region is CASSTRRGGETQYF. As DNA, the CDR3 is TGTGCCAGCAGCACACGGCGAGGGGGTGAGACCCAGTACTTC.

The chain is built from TRBV9 and TRBJ1-1; possibly TRBD1 for D (5 bases). V dropped 4 bases and J dropped 5 bases, with 15 bases sitting between them. The CDR3 totals 14 residues. Germline assignment: CDR1 SGDLS and CDR2 YYNGEE. The CDR3 spells CASSPGGTATEAFF. In DNA, the CDR3 is TGTGCCAGCAGCCCGGGGGGGACGGCGACTGAAGCTTTCTTT.

Only one count was recorded for this clone. The J gene is TRBJ2-3, the V gene TRBV4-1; 11 bases map to TRBD1. Unmatched junction bases numbered 4, after V lost 4 bases and J lost 4 bases. The germline gives CDR1 MGHRA, CDR2 YSYEKL. The CDR3 is 15 residues long. CDR3 sequence reads: CASSRRDRGSDTQYF. The CDR3 coding sequence is TGCGCCAGCAGCCGGAGGGACAGGGGGTCAGATACGCAGTATTTT.

V usage is TRBV15 and J usage is TRBJ2-7; the D is unclear. Germline CDR1 LNHNV, CDR2 YYDKDF (reference sequence). The CDR3 loop spans 14 amino acids. V was shortened by 0 bases and J by 4 bases, with 10 bases between the two germline ends. The CDR3 region is CATSREQLGYEQYF. CDR3 sequence (DNA): TGTGCCACCAGCAGAGAGCAGCTCGGGTACGAGCAGTACTTC.

This clone was seen once. The genes are TRBV5-8 and TRBJ2-3; 11 bases map to TRBD1. In germline, CDR1 is SGHTS, CDR2 YDEGEE. The CDR3 sequence is 16 residues long. V lost 4 bases, J lost 0 bases, and 4 bases stayed unmatched. CDR3 in amino acids: CASSTGTGGSTDTQYF. CDR3 sequence (DNA): TGTGCCAGCAGCACTGGGACAGGGGGAAGCACAGATACGCAGTATTTT.

This clone was detected once. The chain uses TRBV2 and TRBJ2-1; 7 bases align to TRBD1. The V segment lost 6 bases and the J segment 3 bases; nucleotides outside the gene matches: 8. This CDR3 region has 15 residues. The germline gives CDR1 SNHLY, CDR2 FYNNEI. The CDR3 sequence is CASRPDRASYNEQFF. CDR3 nucleotides: TGTGCCAGCAGACCCGACAGGGCGAGCTACAATGAGCAGTTCTTC.

The V call is TRBV19, the J call TRBJ1-1, with D perhaps TRBD1 (6 bases). Trimming pared 9 bases from V and 5 bases from J, leaving 19 bases between. CDR1 and CDR2 from the germline V gene are LNHDA and SQIVND (reference sequence). This CDR3 is 14 amino acids long. The CDR3 DNA sequence: TGTGCCAGCCTCGACAGACAGGTACTAACTGAAGCTTTCTTT. Protein: CASLDRQVLTEAFF.

The chain is built from TRBV10-3 and TRBJ2-2; 7 positions agree with TRBD2. The CDR3 totals 13 residues. Trimming took 9 bases from V and 5 from J; bases not matched to a gene: 6. Germline CDR1 reads ENHRY; CDR2 reads SYGVKD. The CDR3 protein is CAMSGTITGELFF. The CDR3 DNA sequence: TGTGCCATGTCCGGGACTATTACCGGGGAGCTGTTTTTT.

The V and J genes are TRBV7-9 and TRBJ2-5; TRBD1 aligns across 7 bases. CDR1 and CDR2 (germline): SEHNR, FQNEAQ (reference sequence). Trimming removed 6 bases from V and 5 bases from J; junction bases left unmatched: 6. The CDR3 has 13 residues. The CDR3 region is CASSPTGRETQYF. CDR3 in DNA: TGTGCCAGCAGTCCGACAGGGCGGGAGACCCAGTACTTC. The full variable domain, in which reference TRBV7-9 and TRBJ2-5 provide the parts outside the CDR3, is DTGVSQNPRHKITKRGQNVTFRCDPISEHNRLYWYRQTLGQGPEFLTYFQNEAQLEKSRLLSDRFSAERPKGSFSTLEIQRTEQGDSAMYLCASSPTGRETQYFGPGTRLLVL.

V and J are TRBV4-2 and TRBJ2-1; 10 bases align to TRBD2. The CDR3 is made up of 17 amino acids. The V and J ends lost 10 bases and 0 bases, in that order; junction bases with no gene match: 12. Germline values: CDR1 LGHNA, CDR2 YNFKEQ. CDR3 amino acids: CATMQSSGGSSYNEQFF. The CDR3 DNA follows: TGTGCCACCATGCAGAGTAGCGGGGGGAGCTCCTACAATGAGCAGTTCTTC.

The V call is TRBV6-5, the J call TRBJ1-1; TRBD1 might be the D (6 bases). The CDR3 consists of 13 residues. The V gene's germline CDR1 is MNHEY and CDR2 SVGAGI. The ends were cut back, 5 bases at V and 12 bases at J, with 19 bases in the middle. As DNA, the CDR3 is TGTGCCAGCAGTCGACGTGAGGGGGGGGCGTCTTTCTTT. As protein: CASSRREGGASFF.

V and J are TRBV28 and TRBJ1-5; possible D gene TRBD1, 5 bases. The V end was cut by 4 bases, the J end by 3 bases, with 16 bases between. Germline CDR1 and CDR2: MDHEN and SYDVKM. There are 16 residues in the CDR3. Here the CDR3 DNA reads TGTGCCAGCAGTTCAGGGATGTCCGGTACCAATCAGCCCCAGCATTTT. Translated: CASSSGMSGTNQPQHF. The variable domain in full, completed from reference TRBV28 and TRBJ1-5, reads DVKVTQSSRYLVKRTGEKVFLECVQDMDHENMFWYRQDPGLGLRLIYFSYDVKMKEKGDIPEGYSVSREKKERFSLILESASTNQTSMYLCASSSGMSGTNQPQHFGDGTRLSIL.

The chain employs TRBV7-3 and TRBJ2-7; D ambiguous. This CDR3 spans 16 amino acids. Trimming removed 2 bases at V and 3 bases at J, with 17 bases between. Germline values: CDR1 SGHTA, CDR2 FQGTGA. CDR3: CASSLLPPKWLYEQYF. CDR3 coding DNA: TGTGCCAGCAGCTTACTCCCCCCAAAATGGCTCTACGAGCAGTACTTC.

The rearrangement links TRBV10-3 to TRBJ2-1; 8 nucleotides agree with TRBD2. This CDR3 is built from 15 residues. With V trimmed by 2 bases and J by 11 bases, 11 bases remained unmatched. CDR1 is ENHRY, CDR2 SYGVKD, per germline. The CDR3 region is CAISEHGGGRDKQFF. CDR3 in DNA: TGTGCCATCAGTGAGCATGGCGGGGGGCGGGATAAGCAGTTCTTC.

In DNA form, the CDR3 reads TGTGCCAGCAGTGTGCAGGGGGCGGGCAATCAGCCCCAGCATTTT. It codes for CASSVQGAGNQPQHF. The rearrangement uses TRBV2 and TRBJ1-5; 8 bases fit TRBD1. Looked up from germline, CDR1 is SNHLY and CDR2 is FYNNEI. V was clipped by 4 bases and J by 2 bases; unmatched bases: 4. The CDR3 is made up of 15 amino acids.

The chain recombines TRBV28 with TRBJ2-2, with D unresolved. The CDR3 extends over 13 amino acids. V lost 8 bases and J 8 bases, leaving 15 bases between the germline ends. Per the germline V gene, CDR1 is MDHEN and CDR2 is SYDVKM. The CDR3 DNA reads as TGTGCCAGCGGTGGTAGCTCCTTGGGGGAGCTGTTTTTT. This encodes CASGGSSLGELFF.

The chain recombines TRBV28 with TRBJ1-2; D is ambiguous. Trimming left V 7 bases short and J 5 bases short, with 8 bases between. Germline CDR1 reads MDHEN; CDR2 reads SYDVKM. The CDR3 sequence is 11 residues long. The CDR3: CASKPRYGYTF. In DNA, the CDR3 is TGTGCCAGCAAGCCACGATATGGCTACACCTTC.

The rearrangement joins TRBV10-1 to TRBJ1-1; D remains ambiguous. The CDR3 sequence is 16 residues long. Trimming stripped 4 bases from V and 1 base from J, with 16 bases between. Germline V gene lookup returns CDR1 WNHNN and CDR2 SYGVQD (reference sequence). This chain's CDR3 is CASSVYRGLQNTEAFF. DNA for the CDR3: TGCGCCAGCAGTGTATACCGAGGGCTGCAGAACACTGAAGCTTTCTTT.

The chain combines TRBV5-6 with TRBJ2-7; TRBD1 is a possible D gene (6 bases). Trimming took 4 bases from V and 3 from J, leaving 14 bases between them. There are 14 residues in the CDR3. Germline V gives CDR1 SGHDT, CDR2 YYEEEE. CDR3 protein: CASSQDSTYYEQYF. In DNA form, the CDR3 reads TGTGCCAGCAGCCAGGACAGTACCTACTACGAGCAGTACTTC.

The rearrangement uses TRBV2 and TRBJ1-3, with TRBD1 matching 7 bases. Trimming took 7 bases from V and 5 from J; bases not matched to a gene: 8. The CDR3 has 14 residues. Per the germline V gene, CDR1 is SNHLY and CDR2 is FYNNEI. CDR3 in DNA: TGTGCCAGCACCCCTGACAGGGTTAGAAACACCATATATTTT. Encoded protein: CASTPDRVRNTIYF. The full variable domain, completed using reference TRBV2 and TRBJ1-3, is EPEVTQTPSHQVTQMGQEVILRCVPISNHLYFYWYRQILGQKVEFLVSFYNNEISEKSEIFDDQFSVERPDGSNFTLKIRSTKLEDSAMYFCASTPDRVRNTIYFGEGSWLTVV.

Comment on this clone: Within the sample, other DNA sequences also encode this same CDR3. V gene TRBV3-1 (or the pseudogene TRBV3-2) combines with J gene TRBJ2-1; TRBD2 might be the D (6 bases). CDR1 is LGHDT, CDR2 YNNKEL, per germline (reference sequence). Trimming took 1 base from V and 10 from J, leaving 8 bases between them. This CDR3 has 12 amino acids. The CDR3 loop is CASSQVAGEQFF. Here the CDR3 DNA reads TGTGCCAGCAGCCAAGTCGCGGGGGAGCAGTTCTTC.

The gene calls are TRBV19 and TRBJ1-3; D is perhaps TRBD1 (6 bases). The V and J ends lost 9 bases and 11 bases respectively, with 20 bases between them. The CDR3 loop spans 13 amino acids. CDR1 is LNHDA and CDR2 is SQIVND in the germline V gene (reference sequence). CDR3 protein: CASTDRPDIPIYF. The CDR3 DNA sequence: TGTGCCAGCACTGACAGGCCCGACATCCCCATATATTTT.

This chain connects TRBV11-2 to TRBJ1-4, with 8 bases aligning to TRBD1. With V trimmed by 7 bases and J by 4 bases, 8 bases remained unmatched. The length of the CDR3 is 15 residues. Germline V gene data show CDR1 as SGHAT and CDR2 as FQNNGV. The CDR3 loop reads CASNFQGAGNEKLFF. CDR3 in DNA: TGTGCCAGCAACTTCCAGGGGGCTGGTAATGAAAAACTGTTTTTT.

This chain joins TRBV6-2 or TRBV6-3 and TRBJ2-7; 8 nucleotides align to TRBD2. Germline V gives CDR1 MNHEY, CDR2 SVGEGT. Germline trimming cut 4 bases from V and 0 bases from J; bases unmatched to any gene: 2. The CDR3 totals 14 residues. The CDR3 here is CASSLAGSSYEQYF. CDR3 sequence (DNA): TGTGCCAGCAGTTTAGCGGGGAGCTCCTACGAGCAGTACTTC.